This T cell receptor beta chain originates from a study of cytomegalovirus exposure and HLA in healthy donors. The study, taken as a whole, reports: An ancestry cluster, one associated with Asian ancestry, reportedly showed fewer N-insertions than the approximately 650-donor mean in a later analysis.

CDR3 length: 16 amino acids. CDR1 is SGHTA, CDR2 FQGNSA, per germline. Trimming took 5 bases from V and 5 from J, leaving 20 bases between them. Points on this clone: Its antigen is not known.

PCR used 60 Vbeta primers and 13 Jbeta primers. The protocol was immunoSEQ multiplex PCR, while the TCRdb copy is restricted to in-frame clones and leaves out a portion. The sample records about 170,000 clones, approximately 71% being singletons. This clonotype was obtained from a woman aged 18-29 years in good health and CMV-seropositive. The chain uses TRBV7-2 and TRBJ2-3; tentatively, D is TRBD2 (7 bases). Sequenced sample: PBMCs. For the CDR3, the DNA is TGTGCCAGCAGCCCGCAAGGGGGGGGAGCAGGAGATACGCAGTATTTT. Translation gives CASSPQGGGAGDTQYF.